Shown below are 31 T cell receptor beta chains from a single sample sequenced in a study of low-dose radiotherapy and immunotherapy resistance in tumors. The sample's time point: after trial treatment. As for treatment: LDRT plus nivolumab, ipilimumab, low-dose cyclophosphamide and aspirin (RACIN trial). Gene-specific TRAV and TRBV primers were used for first-strand cDNA, covering alpha and beta chains. TCR amplification involved 15 to 25 PCR cycles with a constant-region primer and V-primer adapter. From the reads, TCRdb called clonotypes with MiXCR, one entry per CDR3 protein. The table shows some 100,000 distinct CDR3 sequences, with approximately 22% occurring only once. Sequences were derived from PBMCs, sampled after low-dose radiotherapy plus immunotherapy. Every receptor here comes from a female donor with ovarian cancer.

This clonotype was seen many times. The chain has TRBV7-9 and TRBJ2-7; TRBD2 matches at 8 bases. CDR1 is SEHNR and CDR2 is FQNEAQ in the germline V gene (reference sequence). This CDR3 comprises 15 residues. V trimming: 2 bases; J trimming: 6 bases; junction bases outside the gene matches: 9. The CDR3 spells CASSLYPGGLREQYF. CDR3 DNA sequence: TGTGCCAGCAGCTTATATCCGGGAGGGCTCCGCGAGCAGTACTTC.

In this sample, this clonotype turned up many times. This chain connects TRBV7-6 to TRBJ2-3, with 10 bases identical to TRBD2. The CDR3 contains 16 residues. The junction had 10 bases not matched to a gene; V was cut back by 5 bases and J by 5 bases. The germline CDR1 and CDR2 sequences are SGHVS and FNYEAQ. CDR3 nucleotide sequence: TGTGCCAGCAGCCTTCGAGCGGGGGGGCCTAAAGATACGCAGTATTTT. Translation: CASSLRAGGPKDTQYF.

This clonotype appeared many times. This chain connects TRBV7-3 to TRBJ1-2, with D possibly matching TRBD1 (6 bases). V was cut by 5 bases and J by 5 bases, with 15 bases left in between. Germline CDR1 is SGHTA and CDR2 is FQGTGA. This CDR3 is 14 amino acids long. Here the CDR3 reads CASSPAGGEYGYTF. CDR3 nucleotide sequence: TGTGCCAGCAGCCCCGCCGGGGGCGAATATGGCTACACCTTC.

This clonotype occurred many times. The V gene is TRBV6-2 or TRBV6-3, the J gene TRBJ1-1, with D uncertain. This CDR3 region has 14 residues. V was trimmed by 4 bases and J by 4 bases, leaving 13 bases between them. The germline V gene has CDR1 MNHEY and CDR2 SVGEGT. As DNA, the CDR3 is TGTGCCAGCAGTTTAGAGACGGCTGGCACTGAAGCTTTCTTT. Amino acids: CASSLETAGTEAFF.

This clonotype appeared many times. The DNA of the CDR3 is TGTGCCAGCACATCAGGGGGCTATGGCTACACCTTC. Translation gives CASTSGGYGYTF. The rearrangement links TRBV6-2 or TRBV6-3 to TRBJ1-2; TRBD1 aligns across 7 bases. The CDR3 is made up of 12 amino acids. Germline V CDR1 and CDR2: MNHEY, SVGEGT. Unmatched junction bases numbered 3, after V lost 7 bases and J lost 4 bases.

This clonotype showed up many times. The gene calls are TRBV3-1 and TRBJ2-7, with TRBD2 matching over 9 bases. After removal of 0 bases from V and 1 base from J, the junction contained 4 bases not matched to a gene. The germline V gene has CDR1 LGHDT and CDR2 YNNKEL (reference sequence). The CDR3 is made up of 16 amino acids. The CDR3: CASSQDRLAGSYEQYF. In DNA, the CDR3 is TGTGCCAGCAGCCAAGATCGGCTAGCGGGATCCTACGAGCAGTACTTC.

This clonotype was counted ten times or more. CDR3 DNA sequence: TGTGCCAGCAGCCAAGAAACATTCTTCGCCGGGGAGCTGTTTTTT. It codes for CASSQETFFAGELFF. V gene TRBV3-1 combines with J gene TRBJ2-2; no clear D. CDR3 length: 15 residues. V was trimmed by 0 bases and J by 6 bases, leaving 11 bases between them. Germline CDR1 reads LGHDT; CDR2 reads YNNKEL (reference sequence).

In its sample, this clonotype was seen a few times. With a much larger clone just one base away, this may be a read error. V is TRBV6-2 or TRBV6-3 and J is TRBJ2-5, with 7 bases fitting TRBD1. Per the germline V gene, CDR1 is MNHEY and CDR2 is SVGEGT. The CDR3 sequence is 15 residues long. Losses at the gene ends were 5 bases for V and 3 bases for J; bases not matched to a gene: 9. The DNA for the CDR3 is TGTGCCAGCAGTCCATCAGGGGGTGAAAAAGAGACCCAGTACTTC. It translates to CASSPSGGEKETQYF.

This clonotype was observed many times. The V call is TRBV28, the J call TRBJ2-7; TRBD1 is a possible D gene (8 bases). Germline CDR1 reads MDHEN; CDR2 reads SYDVKM. The CDR3 is 16 residues long. V gave up 3 bases and J gave up 3 bases, with 18 bases separating them. CDR3 sequence: CASSLGGAGGIYEQYF. The CDR3 nucleotides are TGTGCCAGCAGTTTGGGGGGGGCAGGGGGCATCTACGAGCAGTACTTC.

This clonotype was detected ten times or more. The rearrangement joins TRBV20-1 to TRBJ2-4; TRBD1 agrees at 7 bases. CDR3 length equals 13 residues. With V trimmed by 5 bases and J by 7 bases, 8 bases remained unmatched. Germline assignment: CDR1 DFQATT and CDR2 SNEGSKA (reference sequence). CDR3 loop: CSAAMTGFNIQYF. CDR3 in DNA: TGCAGTGCTGCTATGACAGGGTTCAACATTCAGTACTTC.

In regard to this clonotype: A far bigger clonotype differs at one base, so this is likely a read error. The genes are TRBV5-3 and TRBJ1-1; D remains ambiguous. TRBV5-3 is an open reading frame, and its role is uncertain. The CDR3 spans 13 residues. CDR3 nucleotide sequence: TGTGCCAGCAGCTTGCTCCAGAACACTAAAGCTTTCTTT. Residues: CASSLLQNTKAFF.

At least ten counts were recorded for this clonotype. The genes are TRBV7-2 and TRBJ2-3; 9 bases line up with TRBD2. With 5 bases clipped from V and 1 base from J, the junction kept 1 base outside the gene matches. The length of the CDR3 is 14 residues. From germline, CDR1 is SGHTA and CDR2 FQGNSA. This CDR3 is CASSRTSGTDTQYF. The CDR3 DNA is TGTGCCAGCAGCCGGACTAGCGGCACAGATACGCAGTATTTT.

This clonotype was recorded at least ten times. The chain uses TRBV28 and TRBJ2-1; 7 bases line up with TRBD2. Germline lookup yields CDR1 MDHEN and CDR2 SYDVKM. This CDR3 spans 19 amino acids. The V gene end was trimmed by 0 bases and the J gene end by 9 bases; junction bases not matched to a gene: 20. This CDR3 is CASSLWYSSAGVVGIEQFF. CDR3 sequence (DNA): TGTGCCAGCAGTTTATGGTACTCCTCGGCGGGGGTGGTTGGGATTGAGCAGTTCTTC.

The rearrangement uses TRBV5-3 and TRBJ1-4; possible D gene TRBD1, 6 bases. TRBV5-3 counts as an open reading frame of uncertain function. The V end lost 8 bases, the J end lost 5 bases, and 13 bases lay between the germline ends. The CDR3 is 13 residues long. CDR3 sequence (DNA): TGTGCCAGCAGTACCGGGACAAATGAAAAACTGTTTTTT. This gives the protein CASSTGTNEKLFF.

This clonotype has a count of ten or more. This rearrangement joins TRBV6-2 or TRBV6-3 to TRBJ2-1; possible D gene TRBD1, 6 bases. Germline loops: CDR1 MNHEY, CDR2 SVGEGT. The CDR3 length is 13 residues. The V end lost 9 bases, the J end lost 2 bases, and 11 bases lay between the germline ends. CDR3: CASTGYPYNEQFF. The CDR3 region has the DNA TGTGCCAGTACAGGGTATCCCTACAATGAGCAGTTCTTC.

Many counts were recorded for this clonotype. V and J are TRBV20-1 and TRBJ2-5; 8 nucleotides agree with TRBD2. The germline V gene has CDR1 DFQATT and CDR2 SNEGSKA (reference sequence). There are 16 residues in the CDR3. The ends lost 0 bases at V and 2 bases at J; junction bases unmatched: 8. The CDR3 loop reads CSARDLSGGLQETQYF. The CDR3 DNA follows: TGCAGTGCTAGAGATCTGAGCGGGGGCCTTCAAGAGACCCAGTACTTC.

In this sample, this clonotype turned up a few times. CDR3 sequence reads: CASSLDTSLNTGELFF. The CDR3 bases are TGCGCCAGCAGCTTGGATACTAGCCTGAACACCGGGGAGCTGTTTTTT. The chain joins TRBV5-1 to TRBJ2-2, with D maybe TRBD2 (6 bases). Germline V gene lookup returns CDR1 SGHRS and CDR2 YFSETQ. Trimming cost V 0 bases and J 1 base, with 10 bases left between them. This CDR3 contains 16 residues.

In its sample, this clonotype was seen many times. V and J are TRBV5-1 and TRBJ1-2, with D maybe TRBD1 (6 bases). Deletions cut 0 bases from V and 1 base from J, with 10 bases between. Germline V gene sequence: CDR1 SGHRS, CDR2 YFSETQ. The CDR3 sequence is 15 residues long. This CDR3 reads CASSLGGHLNYGYTF. CDR3 coding DNA: TGCGCCAGCAGCTTGGGGGGACACCTTAACTATGGCTACACCTTC.

This clonotype was recorded many times. The chain has TRBV28 and TRBJ1-5; D gene unclear. CDR1 MDHEN and CDR2 SYDVKM come from the germline V gene. The CDR3 runs to 16 residues. Trimming left V 1 base short and J 0 bases short, with 10 bases between. The CDR3 DNA reads TGTGCCAGCAGTTTATTTGTACCCGTTAGCAATCAGCCCCAGCATTTT. Translation: CASSLFVPVSNQPQHF.

This clonotype was observed many times. This chain uses TRBV20-1 with TRBJ2-7; 10 positions match TRBD1. Trimming removed 1 base from V and 5 bases from J; junction bases left unmatched: 2. Looked up from germline, CDR1 is DFQATT and CDR2 is SNEGSKA (reference sequence). The CDR3 loop spans 13 amino acids. CDR3 nucleotide sequence: TGCAGTGCTAGAGGACAGGGGGCTCACGAGCAGTACTTC. Its protein is CSARGQGAHEQYF.

This clonotype was picked up many times. The chain combines TRBV6-2 or TRBV6-3 with TRBJ2-7; 9 bases line up with TRBD2. The germline V gene has CDR1 MNHEY and CDR2 SVGEGT. This CDR3 comprises 15 residues. V gave up 8 bases and J gave up 6 bases; unmatched junction bases: 14. The CDR3 bases are TGTGCCAGCCCCCCGAGCCCGGGACTAGCATCCGAGCAGTACTTC. Amino acid sequence: CASPPSPGLASEQYF.

The sample holds many counts of this clonotype. The chain combines TRBV5-6 with TRBJ1-2; D is unresolved. This CDR3 comprises 13 residues. V was cut by 1 base and J by 2 bases, with 6 bases left in between. The germline gives CDR1 SGHDT, CDR2 YYEEEE. The CDR3 region is CASSLRGNYGYTF. The CDR3 DNA reads as TGTGCCAGCAGCTTGCGGGGAAACTATGGCTACACCTTC.

At least ten counts were recorded for this clonotype. The J gene is TRBJ1-2, the V gene TRBV11-2; D might be TRBD1 (5 bases). Germline loops: CDR1 SGHAT, CDR2 FQNNGV. CDR3 length: 17 amino acids. V was trimmed by 5 bases and J by 1 base, leaving 20 bases between them. The CDR3 region has the DNA TGTGCCAGCAGCCCGATTCCAGACAGCTTTTTTAACTATGGCTACACCTTC. Translating gives CASSPIPDSFFNYGYTF.

This clonotype was recorded many times. This chain connects TRBV5-1 to TRBJ2-1, with D perhaps being TRBD1 or TRBD2 (6 bases each). V shed 0 bases and J shed 8 bases, with 15 bases lying between them. The CDR3 contains 15 residues. Germline V lookup: CDR1 SGHRS, CDR2 YFSETQ. For the CDR3, the DNA is TGCGCCAGCAGCTTGGCCAAGGGGGAGGTCCATGAGCAGTTCTTC. Translating it yields CASSLAKGEVHEQFF.

The gene calls are TRBV6-5 and TRBJ2-5; TRBD2 matches 11 bases. The CDR3 contains 15 residues. V gave up 5 bases and J gave up 6 bases; unmatched junction bases: 8. Germline lookup yields CDR1 MNHEY and CDR2 SVGAGI. In nucleotides, the CDR3 is TGTGCCAGCAGTACCCCTAGCGGGAGGCTCCAGACCCAGTACTTC. The encoded protein is CASSTPSGRLQTQYF.

To note about this clonotype: Sequence at one end of the junction differs from germline and may be a read error. This chain connects TRBV5-1 to TRBJ2-5; D ambiguous. Per germline, CDR1 SGHRS and CDR2 YFSETQ. The CDR3 has 13 amino acids. The CDR3 protein is CASSFSSSETQYF. DNA of the CDR3: TGTGCCAGCAGCTTTAGTTCCAGCGAGACCCAGTACTTC.

This clonotype has a count of ten or more. The CDR3 here is CASNLEQGINQPQHF. CDR3 nucleotides: TGTGCCAGCAACTTGGAGCAGGGGATAAATCAGCCCCAGCATTTT. V and J are TRBV2 and TRBJ1-5; tentatively, D is TRBD1 (6 bases). The CDR3 is 15 amino acids. In germline, CDR1 is SNHLY, CDR2 FYNNEI. The V end lost 7 bases, the J end lost 4 bases, and 17 bases lay between the germline ends.

This clonotype was picked up many times. The rearrangement links TRBV14 to TRBJ2-7; no clear D. This CDR3 has 11 residues. The germline CDR1 and CDR2 sequences are SGHDN and FVKESK. The V gene lost 3 bases and the J gene lost 5 bases, with 5 bases spanning the gap. The CDR3 DNA follows: TGTGCCAGCAGCCAGATTCACGAGCAGTACTTC. Translation gives CASSQIHEQYF.

This clonotype was observed at least ten times. The J gene is TRBJ2-3, the V gene TRBV5-4, with 12 bases that match TRBD2. CDR1 and CDR2 (germline): SGHNT, YYREEE (reference sequence). The CDR3 totals 16 residues. V was pared by 4 bases and J by 1 base, with 4 bases of the junction left unmatched. The CDR3 DNA reads TGTGCCAGCAGCAGCAGACTAGCGGGAGGCACAGATACGCAGTATTTT. Its protein is CASSSRLAGGTDTQYF. Full variable domain (outside the CDR3, taken from reference TRBV5-4 and TRBJ2-3): ETGVTQSPTHLIKTRGQQVTLRCSSQSGHNTVSWYQQALGQGPQFIFQYYREEENGRGNFPPRFSGLQFPNYSSELNVNALELDDSALYLCASSSRLAGGTDTQYFGPGTRLTVL.

This clonotype showed up just a few times. V and J are TRBV7-2 and TRBJ1-6; possible D gene TRBD1, 6 bases. The germline V gene encodes CDR1 SGHTA and CDR2 FQGNSA. V lost 5 bases and J lost 7, with 18 bases in between. The CDR3 length is 16 residues. The chain's CDR3 is CASSPRGGTLNSPLHF. The CDR3 DNA sequence: TGTGCCAGCAGCCCAAGGGGCGGGACATTAAATTCACCCCTCCACTTT.

As regards this clonotype: This sequence is one base from a far larger clone and is likely a read error. The chain employs TRBV5-4 and TRBJ2-1, with TRBD2 matching over 8 bases. Germline assignment: CDR1 SGHNT and CDR2 YYREEE (reference sequence). The CDR3 length is 16 residues. CDR3 amino acids: CVSSLVFSGALHEQFF. Written as DNA, the CDR3 is TGTGTCAGCAGCTTAGTTTTTAGCGGGGCCCTCCATGAGCAGTTCTTC.